Below are 28 T cell receptor beta chains sequenced from a single sample in a study of CD8+ T cells in alopecia areata. Treatment defined: oral pan-JAK inhibitor, 5-10 mg twice daily. Extracted RNA was reverse transcribed, and the resulting cDNA served as sequencing template. Assay used: immunoSEQ multiplex PCR; TCRdb lists only in-frame clones, some missing. The sample consists of 150,000 to 200,000 clones, roughly 60% of them appearing once. The sample in question was CD4+ T cells sorted from blood, obtained at week 24, from a patient treated with tofacitinib. The receptors derive from a human donor with alopecia areata.

The V and J genes are TRBV29-1 and TRBJ2-7; D uncertain. Germline CDR1 reads SQVTM; CDR2 reads ANQGSEA. Trimming took 2 bases from V and 1 from J, leaving 6 bases between them. The length of the CDR3 is 12 residues. The CDR3 sequence: CSVESRSYEQYF. For the CDR3, the DNA is TGCAGCGTTGAATCCAGGTCCTACGAGCAGTACTTC.

V gene TRBV30 combines with J gene TRBJ1-1; no reliable D call. V lost 0 bases to trimming and J lost 5 bases, with 13 bases between them. Germline CDR1 and CDR2: GTSNPN and SVGIG (reference sequence). This CDR3 comprises 14 residues. DNA for the CDR3: TGTGCCTGGAGTGTACCCCCCCCGGGAACTGAAGCTTTCTTT. It codes for CAWSVPPPGTEAFF.

The chain has TRBV29-1 and TRBJ1-1, with D hard to call. Looked up from germline, CDR1 is SQVTM and CDR2 is ANQGSEA. V shed 7 bases and J shed 4 bases, with 16 bases lying between them. This CDR3 is 13 amino acids long. This CDR3 is CSAERPGGTEAFF. CDR3 bases: TGCAGCGCCGAGAGACCAGGTGGCACTGAAGCTTTCTTT.

The chain joins TRBV7-9 to TRBJ2-7, with D perhaps being TRBD1 or TRBD2 (5 bases each). The CDR3 covers 13 residues. In germline, CDR1 is SEHNR, CDR2 FQNEAQ (reference sequence). V shed 5 bases and J shed 5 bases, with 13 bases lying between them. CDR3 sequence (DNA): TGTGCCAGCAGCCAGGCAGGGAGCAACGAGCAGTACTTC. Its protein is CASSQAGSNEQYF. Supplemented by reference TRBV7-9 and TRBJ2-7, the full variable domain reads DTGVSQNPRHKITKRGQNVTFRCDPISEHNRLYWYRQTLGQGPEFLTYFQNEAQLEKSRLLSDRFSAERPKGSFSTLEIQRTEQGDSAMYLCASSQAGSNEQYFGPGTRLTVT.

The CDR3 nucleotides read TGTGCCAGCAGTGAGTCAGGGACAGGGCAAGACGGCTACACCTTC. Translation gives CASSESGTGQDGYTF. This sequence joins TRBV25-1 and TRBJ1-2, with 9 bases matching TRBD1. The CDR3 spans 15 residues. Germline CDR1 MGHDK, CDR2 SYGVNS. Unmatched junction bases numbered 10, after V lost 3 bases and J lost 8 bases.

As concerns this clone: Distinct nucleotide sequences in the sample also encode this CDR3. The DNA for the CDR3 is TGCAGCGTTGGTCAGGGGGCCGGGGAGCTGTTTTTT. Encoded protein: CSVGQGAGELFF. The chain couples TRBV29-1 to TRBJ2-2, with TRBD1 matching 7 bases. CDR1 is SQVTM, CDR2 ANQGSEA, per germline. This CDR3 is 12 amino acids long. The V segment lost 4 bases and the J segment 6 bases; nucleotides outside the gene matches: 2.

V gene TRBV9 combines with J gene TRBJ1-4; TRBD1 is a possible D gene (5 bases). Germline CDR1 and CDR2: SGDLS and YYNGEE. V was pared by 0 bases and J by 5 bases, with 8 bases between. CDR3 size: 14 residues. For the CDR3, the DNA is TGTGCCAGCAGCGTAGGGCAGGGCAATGAAAAACTGTTTTTT. This sequence encodes CASSVGQGNEKLFF.

The rearrangement uses TRBV5-6 and TRBJ2-3; 8 bases map to TRBD2. Germline CDR1 and CDR2: SGHDT and YYEEEE. The CDR3 length is 15 residues. With V trimmed by 4 bases and J by 3 bases, 7 bases remained unmatched. In DNA form, the CDR3 reads TGTGCCAGCAGCCCCGGACTAGCCCGTACAGATACGCAGTATTTT. It specifies CASSPGLARTDTQYF.

This clone is a singleton in its sample. The chain has TRBV13 and TRBJ2-7; D unclear. The germline V gene encodes CDR1 PRHDT and CDR2 FYEKMQ (reference sequence). There are 11 residues in the CDR3. V was shortened by 4 bases and J by 5 bases, with 6 bases between the two germline ends. The CDR3 protein is CASSSVNEQYF. The CDR3 DNA sequence: TGTGCCAGCAGCTCCGTAAACGAGCAGTACTTC.

In its sample, this clone was seen a few times. The CDR3 loop reads CASSRALTSGGPMNTGELFF. The CDR3 DNA is TGCGCCAGCAGCCGAGCCTTGACTAGCGGGGGGCCTATGAACACCGGGGAGCTGTTTTTT. The chain employs TRBV5-1 and TRBJ2-2; TRBD2 agrees at 13 bases. With V trimmed by 4 bases and J by 1 base, 13 bases remained unmatched. The CDR3 length is 20 residues. The germline V gene has CDR1 SGHRS and CDR2 YFSETQ.

V usage is TRBV6-6 and J usage is TRBJ2-3, with D perhaps TRBD1 (5 bases). This CDR3 spans 13 amino acids. V was trimmed by 10 bases and J by 1 base, leaving 12 bases between them. CDR1 MNHNY and CDR2 SVGAGI come from the germline V gene (reference sequence). CDR3 protein: CATNGRGTDTQYF. The CDR3 nucleotides are TGTGCCACCAACGGCAGGGGCACAGATACGCAGTATTTT.

V and J are TRBV5-1 and TRBJ1-2, with no clear D. Germline CDR1 is SGHRS and CDR2 is YFSETQ. Trimming removed 0 bases at V and 0 bases at J, with 6 bases between. The CDR3 length is 14 residues. The CDR3 nucleotides read TGCGCCAGCAGCTTGGAGGCGGCTAACTATGGCTACACCTTC. Translated, it gives CASSLEAANYGYTF.

This clone was picked up a small number of times. The CDR3 DNA is TGCGCCAGCAGCCGGAAGATGGAGAATGAGCAGTTCTTC. It is translated as CASSRKMENEQFF. The chain recombines TRBV4-3 with TRBJ2-1; unclear D gene. The CDR3 consists of 13 residues. In germline, CDR1 is LGHNA, CDR2 YSLEER. The ends were cut back, 4 bases at V and 7 bases at J, with 11 bases in the middle.

The rearrangement uses TRBV5-1 and TRBJ1-1; D is ambiguous. V was pared by 6 bases and J by 1 base, with 4 bases between. The CDR3 is made up of 11 amino acids. Germline lookup yields CDR1 SGHRS and CDR2 YFSETQ. For the CDR3, the DNA is TGCGCCAGCACTCAGAACACTGAAGCTTTCTTT. Translation: CASTQNTEAFF.

The chain recombines TRBV27 with TRBJ1-2; 9 nucleotides agree with TRBD1. CDR3 size: 16 residues. Unmatched junction bases numbered 7, after V lost 3 bases and J lost 2 bases. Germline loops: CDR1 MNHEY, CDR2 SMNVEV (reference sequence). CDR3 DNA: TGTGCCAGCAGTTTCCTACTCGGACAGGGGAACTATGGCTACACCTTC. This codes for CASSFLLGQGNYGYTF.

The rearrangement links TRBV7-8 to TRBJ2-6; D gene uncertain. The germline V gene has CDR1 SGHVS and CDR2 FQNEAQ. V lost 3 bases, J lost 2 bases, and 8 bases lay in between. This CDR3 has 15 amino acids. CDR3: CASSLGLTGANVLTF. For the CDR3, the DNA is TGTGCCAGCAGCTTGGGATTGACTGGGGCCAACGTCCTGACTTTC.

As DNA, the CDR3 is TGTGCCACCCTGGACAGTAACTATGGCTACACCTTC. It yields the protein CATLDSNYGYTF. This sequence joins TRBV10-3 and TRBJ1-2, with a weak D call TRBD1 (6 bases). The ends were cut back, 10 bases at V and 1 base at J, with 10 bases in the middle. Germline lookup yields CDR1 ENHRY and CDR2 SYGVKD. The CDR3 runs to 12 residues.

The sample holds a few counts of this clone. The genes are TRBV6-5 and TRBJ1-1; D is unresolved. This CDR3 is 15 amino acids long. V was cut by 5 bases and J by 1 base, with 14 bases left in between. Germline loops: CDR1 MNHEY, CDR2 SVGAGI. Written as DNA, the CDR3 is TGTGCCAGCAGTGCATTAGTCGGAGGGAACACTGAAGCTTTCTTT. This gives the protein CASSALVGGNTEAFF.

V and J are TRBV11-2 and TRBJ1-1; D may be TRBD1 (5 bases). V lost 5 bases, J lost 3 bases, and 13 bases lay in between. The CDR3 is made up of 14 amino acids. Germline V gives CDR1 SGHAT, CDR2 FQNNGV. CDR3 nucleotides: TGTGCCAGCAGCCCAGGGACTGAGGACACTGAAGCTTTCTTT. Residues: CASSPGTEDTEAFF.

This chain joins TRBV4-1 and TRBJ1-6; 10 bases agree with TRBD1. This CDR3 comprises 15 residues. In germline, CDR1 is MGHRA, CDR2 YSYEKL. J was trimmed by 9 bases and V by 1 base; bases with no gene match: 3. CDR3 loop: CASSQAGQGSSPLHF. The CDR3 region has the DNA TGCGCCAGCAGCCAAGCGGGACAGGGGTCTTCACCCCTCCACTTT.

The chain combines TRBV2 with TRBJ1-3, with 7 bases aligning to TRBD1. Losses at the gene ends were 0 bases for V and 1 base for J; bases not matched to a gene: 9. The CDR3 consists of 18 residues. The germline V gene encodes CDR1 SNHLY and CDR2 FYNNEI. The CDR3 sequence: CASSEAFRGLPSGNTIYF. In DNA form, the CDR3 reads TGTGCCAGCAGTGAAGCTTTTAGGGGGCTACCTTCTGGAAACACCATATATTTT.

V usage is TRBV29-1 and J usage is TRBJ1-1; D remains ambiguous. Per germline, CDR1 SQVTM and CDR2 ANQGSEA. Trimming shortened V by 4 bases and J by 0 bases, and 9 bases separated the two germline ends. The CDR3 runs to 13 residues. The CDR3 region has the DNA TGCAGCGTTGCCCAGAGTATGAACACTGAAGCTTTCTTT. Residues: CSVAQSMNTEAFF.

The V and J genes are TRBV7-9 and TRBJ2-3; 8 bases line up with TRBD2. The CDR3 is 14 amino acids. The junction had 0 bases not matched to a gene; V was cut back by 3 bases and J by 1 base. Germline CDR1 is SEHNR and CDR2 is FQNEAQ (reference sequence). The CDR3 loop reads CASSLTSGTDTQYF. The CDR3, as DNA: TGTGCCAGCAGCTTGACTAGCGGCACAGATACGCAGTATTTT.

The chain is built from TRBV7-2 and TRBJ1-6; TRBD1 might be the D (6 bases). Trimming took off 1 base at V and 7 bases at J, with 11 bases between the two ends. The CDR3 is 15 amino acids. The germline V gene has CDR1 SGHTA and CDR2 FQGNSA. The CDR3 DNA reads as TGTGCCAGCAGCTTAGAACGGGACATCAATTCACCCCTCCACTTT. Translation gives CASSLERDINSPLHF.

The gene calls are TRBV9 and TRBJ1-4; D not certain. Germline assignment: CDR1 SGDLS and CDR2 YYNGEE. Trimming took 2 bases from V and 5 from J, leaving 7 bases between them. The CDR3 is made up of 13 amino acids. CDR3 DNA sequence: TGTGCCAGCAGCGTTTCCGCGAATGAAAAACTGTTTTTT. It codes for CASSVSANEKLFF.

The chain employs TRBV7-3 and TRBJ2-6, with D unresolved. In germline, CDR1 is SGHTA, CDR2 FQGTGA. V gave up 2 bases and J gave up 0 bases, with 2 bases separating them. The CDR3 runs 14 residues. CDR3 in amino acids: CASSLDSGANVLTF. CDR3 coding DNA: TGTGCCAGCAGCTTAGACTCTGGGGCCAACGTCCTGACTTTC.

CDR3 in amino acids: CSARLDTQYF. CDR3 nucleotides: TGCAGTGCCCGTCTGGATACGCAGTATTTT. The V call is TRBV20-1, the J call TRBJ2-3; D is undetermined. Germline V gene data show CDR1 as DFQATT and CDR2 as SNEGSKA (reference sequence). This CDR3 contains 10 residues. Trimming took 6 bases from V and 6 from J, leaving 7 bases between them.

The chain has TRBV4-3 and TRBJ1-5; TRBD1 aligns across 7 bases. Trimming at V came to 2 bases and at J to 4 bases, leaving 8 bases not matched to a gene. The CDR3 sequence is 16 residues long. Germline CDR1 reads LGHNA; CDR2 reads YSLEER. CDR3 sequence reads: CASSQNTGTDNQPQHF. The CDR3 DNA sequence: TGCGCCAGCAGCCAAAATACCGGGACAGATAATCAGCCCCAGCATTTT.